This TCR beta chain originates from a study of human T cells and chemical hapten exposure. General study results and limits: With regard to DPC sensitization, TCRs above 1 in 1000 frequency did not change.

Stated time point: patch test 1, 2 weeks after DPC sensitization. The treatment is: therapeutic diphenylcyclopropenone sensitization with weekly scalp DPC. V gave up 8 bases and J gave up 4 bases; unmatched junction bases: 6. The V gene's germline CDR1 is SQVTM and CDR2 ANQGSEA. This CDR3 is 12 amino acids long. In this sample, this clonotype turned up many times. Its antigen remains unknown. How the authors handled the data: The median was around 89,000 TCRs per sample, ranging roughly 20,000 to 690,600. TCRdb reprocessed the RACE reads with MiXCR, giving one entry per CDR3 protein. The authors' filters were not applied to this entry. The sample includes about 360,000 distinct CDR3 sequences, roughly 6.9% seen only once; the top ten take 7.5% to 9%.

Material: whole blood, obtained in connection with sensitization to the hapten diphenylcyclopropenone (DPC). The chain employs TRBV29-1 and TRBJ1-1; 8 bases agree with TRBD1. The origin of this receptor is a woman aged 18-29 years with alopecia areata. Some clones in this sample may be carry-over from other donors' samples. The CDR3 loop reads CSSGTGGTEAFF. The CDR3 DNA follows: TGCAGCTCAGGCACAGGGGGCACTGAAGCTTTCTTT.